The next 27 T cell receptor beta chains were all read from a single sample in a study of cytomegalovirus exposure and HLA in healthy donors. PCR was performed using 60 Vbeta and 13 Jbeta primers. Some clones are missing from TCRdb's copy, which holds only in-frame ones; the method was immunoSEQ multiplex PCR. The sample comprises approximately 130,000 clones, roughly 86% of which are singletons, and around 2% rests with the top ten. The sample was PBMCs. Source of these receptors: a man younger than 35 in good health and CMV-seronegative.

The V gene is TRBV7-8, the J gene TRBJ1-4, with unresolved D. Deletions cut 4 bases from V and 5 bases from J, with 11 bases between. Germline lookup yields CDR1 SGHVS and CDR2 FQNEAQ. The CDR3 length is 14 residues. The CDR3 nucleotides read TGTGCCAGCAGCTCGGCGCAGACAAATGAAAAACTGTTTTTT. This codes for CASSSAQTNEKLFF.

The gene calls are TRBV19 and TRBJ2-7, with a tentative D call TRBD2 (7 bases). There are 16 residues in the CDR3. V was shortened by 1 base and J by 5 bases, with 18 bases between the two germline ends. The germline gives CDR1 LNHDA, CDR2 SQIVND (reference sequence). The CDR3 region is CASSIAAGAYGHEQYF. CDR3 sequence (DNA): TGTGCCAGTAGTATAGCCGCGGGGGCTTATGGCCACGAGCAGTACTTC.

This clone has a handful of counts. This chain links TRBV25-1 with TRBJ2-1, with TRBD1 identical over 7 bases. This CDR3 contains 18 residues. The junction had 9 bases not matched to a gene; V was cut back by 1 base and J by 0 bases. Germline-derived CDR1 and CDR2 are MGHDK and SYGVNS. CDR3 nucleotide sequence: TGTGCCAGCAGTGAATCCCCGCCCTCAGGGGGCTCCTACAATGAGCAGTTCTTC. Protein sequence: CASSESPPSGGSYNEQFF.

The rearrangement links TRBV6-5 to TRBJ1-1; the match to TRBD1 covers 8 bases. The CDR3 length is 13 residues. V lost 7 bases and J lost 6; bases outside the gene matches: 7. Germline lookup yields CDR1 MNHEY and CDR2 SVGAGI. DNA for the CDR3: TGTGCCAGCAACAACAGGGGGGAGTCTGAAGCTTTCTTT. Translation: CASNNRGESEAFF.

The chain links TRBV7-9 to TRBJ2-7, with 8 bases that match TRBD1. Per germline, CDR1 SEHNR and CDR2 FQNEAQ (reference sequence). V was clipped by 5 bases and J by 5 bases; unmatched bases: 11. The CDR3 spans 15 residues. The CDR3 sequence is CASSTRADRVNEQYF. CDR3 in DNA: TGTGCCAGCAGCACCCGTGCGGACAGGGTAAACGAGCAGTACTTC.

J is TRBJ1-2 and V is TRBV12-5; possible D gene TRBD1, 5 bases. The CDR3 has 15 residues. The V gene lost 1 base and the J gene lost 3 bases, with 12 bases spanning the gap. Germline V lookup: CDR1 LGHNT, CDR2 FRNRAP. In DNA form, the CDR3 reads TGTGCTAGTGGTTTGGATCCTGCGGGGGACTATGGCTACACCTTC. It is translated as CASGLDPAGDYGYTF.

The V call is TRBV27, the J call TRBJ1-2; tentative D call: TRBD1 (6 bases). The CDR3 runs to 14 residues. V lost 8 bases, J lost 9 bases, and 22 bases lay in between. CDR1 and CDR2 from the germline V gene are MNHEY and SMNVEV (reference sequence). CDR3 loop: CASRLGGAGSSYTF. The CDR3 coding sequence is TGTGCCAGCCGACTAGGGGGGGCTGGAAGTAGCTACACCTTC.

CDR3 amino acids: CASSSTGYNTEAFF. Here the CDR3 DNA reads TGTGCCAGCAGCTCGACAGGGTATAACACTGAAGCTTTCTTT. The chain recombines TRBV7-2 with TRBJ1-1; 7 bases align to TRBD1. Losses at the gene ends were 4 bases for V and 2 bases for J; bases not matched to a gene: 4. The CDR3 runs to 14 residues. CDR1 SGHTA and CDR2 FQGNSA come from the germline V gene.

The genes are TRBV7-6 and TRBJ2-5; D perhaps matches TRBD2 (6 bases). The CDR3 has 15 amino acids. Per the germline V gene, CDR1 is SGHVS and CDR2 is FNYEAQ. Trimming left V 3 bases short and J 1 base short, with 12 bases between. The DNA for the CDR3 is TGTGCCAGCAGCTTTACGGCGGGGATCCAAGAGACCCAGTACTTC. Translation gives CASSFTAGIQETQYF.

The J gene is TRBJ2-7, the V gene TRBV10-3; D not certain. Per the germline V gene, CDR1 is ENHRY and CDR2 is SYGVKD. V was trimmed by 5 bases and J by 0 bases, leaving 8 bases between them. This CDR3 has 13 amino acids. The CDR3: CAISPSFSYEQYF. In DNA form, the CDR3 reads TGTGCCATCAGTCCCTCTTTCTCCTACGAGCAGTACTTC.

The chain joins TRBV4-2 to TRBJ1-1; no clear D. Trimming left V 2 bases short and J 1 base short, with 11 bases between. CDR3 length equals 15 residues. The V gene's germline CDR1 is LGHNA and CDR2 YNFKEQ. The CDR3 reads CASSQRLAGNTEAFF. CDR3 sequence (DNA): TGTGCCAGCAGCCAACGTTTGGCAGGGAACACTGAAGCTTTCTTT.

V usage is TRBV19 and J usage is TRBJ2-4; D not certain. The CDR3 length is 15 residues. Trimming cost V 4 bases and J 0 bases, with 10 bases left between them. Per the germline V gene, CDR1 is LNHDA and CDR2 is SQIVND (reference sequence). The CDR3 region is CASSTEKLAKNIQYF. CDR3 nucleotide sequence: TGTGCCAGTAGTACCGAGAAACTAGCCAAAAACATTCAGTACTTC. Drawing the rest from reference TRBV19 and TRBJ2-4, the complete variable domain is DGGITQSPKYLFRKEGQNVTLSCEQNLNHDAMYWYRQDPGQGLRLIYYSQIVNDFQKGDIAEGYSVSREKKESFPLTVTSAQKNPTAFYLCASSTEKLAKNIQYFGAGTRLSVL.

V usage is TRBV7-6 and J usage is TRBJ2-7; maybe TRBD1 (6 bases). Germline values: CDR1 SGHVS, CDR2 FNYEAQ. Trimming removed 5 bases from V and 2 bases from J, with 19 bases in between. The CDR3 has 16 residues. CDR3 protein: CASSPEIRGPTYEQYF. The CDR3 coding sequence is TGTGCCAGCAGCCCAGAGATCAGGGGCCCTACCTACGAGCAGTACTTC.

The genes are TRBV28 and TRBJ1-3, with D perhaps matching TRBD1 (6 bases). CDR1 is MDHEN, CDR2 SYDVKM, per germline. Trimming removed 11 bases from V and 8 bases from J, with 13 bases in between. This CDR3 contains 11 residues. The CDR3 nucleotides read TGTGCCTCACGGACAGTCGACACCATATATTTT. Translated: CASRTVDTIYF.

The rearrangement uses TRBV10-3 and TRBJ1-1; a weak D match, TRBD1 (6 bases). The CDR3 extends over 14 amino acids. Germline V lookup: CDR1 ENHRY, CDR2 SYGVKD. Trimming removed 4 bases at V and 5 bases at J, with 14 bases between. The CDR3 DNA reads TGTGCCATCAGTGGGGGGGGGCACCAGACTGAAGCTTTCTTT. It codes for CAISGGGHQTEAFF.

This clone was observed a few times. This chain joins TRBV6-4 and TRBJ2-1; TRBD2 matches 11 bases. V lost 3 bases, J lost 6 bases, and 4 bases stayed unmatched. CDR1 and CDR2 (germline): MRHNA, SNTAGT. CDR3 length equals 15 residues. CDR3: CASSESSGGSNEQFF. CDR3 DNA sequence: TGTGCCAGCAGTGAGTCTAGCGGGGGGAGCAATGAGCAGTTCTTC.

This chain connects TRBV7-2 to TRBJ2-3, with 13 bases matching TRBD2. CDR3 length equals 17 residues. CDR1 and CDR2 (germline): SGHTA, FQGNSA. The V segment lost 1 base and the J segment 3 bases; nucleotides outside the gene matches: 4. Written as DNA, the CDR3 is TGTGCCAGCAGCTTAGTACTAGCGGGGGGGCTGACAGATACGCAGTATTTT. This codes for CASSLVLAGGLTDTQYF.

J is TRBJ1-2 and V is TRBV7-2, with 10 bases lining up with TRBD1. Germline V gene sequence: CDR1 SGHTA, CDR2 FQGNSA. The J segment lost 4 bases and the V segment lost 3 bases, leaving 2 bases of the junction unmatched. The CDR3 loop spans 14 amino acids. CDR3 sequence reads: CASSFWTGGYGYTF. The CDR3 DNA sequence: TGTGCCAGCAGCTTTTGGACAGGGGGCTATGGCTACACCTTC.

This clone was observed a few times. The rearrangement uses TRBV6-1 and TRBJ1-1, with 9 bases that match TRBD1. V was pared by 6 bases and J by 4 bases, with 9 bases of the junction left unmatched. This CDR3 has 15 amino acids. CDR1 is MNHNS, CDR2 SASEGT, per germline. The chain's CDR3 is CASSQGTGGITEAFF. The CDR3 DNA sequence: TGTGCCAGCAGCCAAGGAACAGGGGGCATCACTGAAGCTTTCTTT.

This clone has more than one count but fewer than ten. The chain carries TRBV29-1 and TRBJ1-2; D is ambiguous. CDR3 size: 12 residues. The germline gives CDR1 SQVTM, CDR2 ANQGSEA. Trimming took off 0 bases at V and 6 bases at J, with 8 bases between the two ends. The CDR3 coding sequence is TGCAGCGTTGAAGATCCCCCAGATGGCTACACCTTC. Translated, it gives CSVEDPPDGYTF.

The V call is TRBV19, the J call TRBJ2-1; TRBD1 matches at 10 bases. Unmatched junction bases numbered 9, after V lost 3 bases and J lost 10 bases. Germline V CDR1 and CDR2: LNHDA, SQIVND (reference sequence). This CDR3 contains 15 residues. CDR3 in DNA: TGTGCCAGTAGTATTGGGGGACAGGGGTCTGCCGAGCAGTTCTTC. It specifies CASSIGGQGSAEQFF.

V usage is TRBV27 and J usage is TRBJ1-4, with 7 positions matching TRBD1. This CDR3 has 14 residues. Trimming at V came to 6 bases and at J to 4 bases, leaving 5 bases not matched to a gene. Germline CDR1 MNHEY, CDR2 SMNVEV (reference sequence). The DNA of the CDR3 is TGTGCCAGCAGCTTCCAGGGGGGTAATGAAAAACTGTTTTTT. Translated, it gives CASSFQGGNEKLFF.

This sequence joins TRBV11-1 and TRBJ1-1, with no clear D. Trimming removed 5 bases from V and 5 bases from J, with 6 bases in between. This CDR3 has 11 amino acids. Germline V gene data show CDR1 as SGHAT and CDR2 as FQDESV (reference sequence). The CDR3 bases are TGTGCCAGCAGCCAAACAACTGAAGCTTTCTTT. Protein: CASSQTTEAFF.

The chain recombines TRBV27 with TRBJ1-6, with TRBD1 identical over 8 bases. Germline assignment: CDR1 MNHEY and CDR2 SMNVEV (reference sequence). J gave up 6 bases and V 6 bases, and 4 bases lay outside the gene matches. The CDR3 sequence is 14 residues long. This chain's CDR3 is CASSLDRVNSPLHF. The CDR3 nucleotides read TGTGCCAGCAGCTTGGACAGGGTTAATTCACCCCTCCACTTT.

This sequence joins TRBV6-6 and TRBJ1-1, with unresolved D. Germline values: CDR1 MNHNY, CDR2 SVGAGI (reference sequence). The CDR3 runs to 14 residues. The V end lost 2 bases, the J end lost 1 base, and 8 bases lay between the germline ends. The CDR3, as DNA: TGTGCCAGCAGTTACGAGACACCGAACACTGAAGCTTTCTTT. Protein: CASSYETPNTEAFF.

The J gene is TRBJ2-3, the V gene TRBV2; TRBD2 might be the D (5 bases). V was clipped by 4 bases and J by 0 bases, with 5 bases between them. The CDR3 sequence is 13 residues long. The V gene's germline CDR1 is SNHLY and CDR2 FYNNEI. Here the CDR3 reads CASSGTSTDTQYF. The CDR3 DNA reads as TGTGCCAGCAGTGGGACTAGCACAGATACGCAGTATTTT.

V and J are TRBV5-1 and TRBJ2-7, with 7 positions matching TRBD2. Per germline, CDR1 SGHRS and CDR2 YFSETQ. With V trimmed by 0 bases and J by 0 bases, 3 bases remained unmatched. The CDR3 extends over 15 amino acids. CDR3 amino acids: CASSLGGGSSYEQYF. The CDR3 bases are TGCGCCAGCAGCTTGGGGGGCGGGAGCTCCTACGAGCAGTACTTC.